The sequence of this T cell receptor beta chain was determined in a study of identical twins. Findings of the study overall: It was cross-sectional statistical analysis, not following the same donors, that the conclusions relied on. Excess low generation probability was seen in twin-shared out-of-frame alpha sequences.

One entry per CDR3 protein results from TCRdb running MiXCR on the 5' RACE reads. The sample has under 1 million distinct CDR3 sequences, 9% to 15% seen once; the top ten hold about 1.6%. This clonotype was recorded a few times. The target antigen is unknown. Each donor (without exception) was a healthy Caucasian. The CDR3 sequence is 12 residues long. V was pared by 6 bases and J by 10 bases, with 6 bases of the junction left unmatched. These same records also appear under a second study, on yellow fever vaccine responses in identical twins.

The source is a woman aged 18-29 years in good health. The sequenced sample consisted of PBMCs. This sequence joins TRBV12-3 or TRBV12-4 and TRBJ2-1; 7 bases match TRBD1. CDR3 loop: CASSTTGVEQFF. The CDR3 region has the DNA TGTGCCAGCAGCACAACAGGGGTCGAGCAGTTCTTC.